The rows below give T cell receptor beta chains drawn from one sample of a study of T-cell memory formation after mild COVID-19. TCRdb independently ran MiXCR on the 5' RACE reads; one entry per CDR3 protein. This table holds 200,000 to 250,000 distinct CDR3 sequences, 9.5% found once. Material for sequencing was PBMCs or a T cell subset sorted from them (not recorded which). Receptors originate from a man aged 18 to 30 who had mild COVID-19 (a few samples of this study predate the infection). Cell type and time point are not known. CDR3s include the opening cysteine and the closing phenylalanine or tryptophan. The D gene is left open where the match is weak. The size field is filled for only some rows; it gives once, few, many or a size class.

J gene	CDR3 length	clone size	D gene	V gene	CDR3 DNA	CDR3 protein
TRBJ2-7	16	many	.	TRBV23-1	TGCGCCAGCAGTCAATCGAGGACCCTAAAGCGACACGAGCAGTACTTC	CASSQSRTLKRHEQYF
TRBJ2-3	14	few	TRBD2	TRBV5-1	TGCGCCAGCAGCTCAGCGGGGATCACAGATACGCAGTATTTT	CASSSAGITDTQYF
TRBJ2-4	16	few	.	TRBV28	TGTGCCAGCAGTTTAAGGGGGGCGCTAGCCAAAAACATTCAGTACTTC	CASSLRGALAKNIQYF
TRBJ2-5	14	few	TRBD2	TRBV10-3	TGTGCCATCTCAGCGGGGGGGTACCAAGAGACCCAGTACTTC	CAISAGGYQETQYF
TRBJ2-1	14	few	TRBD1	TRBV4-2	TGTGCCAGCAGCCAACGACGAGAGGGGGCGGCGGGGTTCTTC	CASSQRREGAAGFF
TRBJ2-3	15	.	TRBD2	TRBV5-1	TGCGCCAGCAGAGGAGTAGCGGGGAATACAGATACGCAGTATTTT	CASRGVAGNTDTQYF
TRBJ2-2	17	.	.	TRBV9	TGTGCCAGCAGCGTAGCTACGGGGGCCGGGAACACCGGGGAGCTGTTTTTT	CASSVATGAGNTGELFF
TRBJ2-2	13	.	.	TRBV7-2	TGTGCCAGCAGCCGTTGGCCGACCGGGGAGCTGTTTTTT	CASSRWPTGELFF
TRBJ2-1	14	few	.	TRBV12-3/TRBV12-4	TGTGCCAGCAGTTTCAGGGGACGTGAAACCGCGCGGTTCTTC	CASSFRGRETARFF
TRBJ1-2	15	many	.	TRBV12-3/TRBV12-4	TGTGCCAGCAGTTTAGGGTCGCCTAGGGGTTGGGGCTACACCTTC	CASSLGSPRGWGYTF
TRBJ2-1	19	few	TRBD1	TRBV7-9	TGTGCCAGCAGCCTACGACAGGGGCCTAACCTTAGCTCCTACAATGAGCAGTTCTTC	CASSLRQGPNLSSYNEQFF
TRBJ2-2	12	few	.	TRBV28	TGTGCCAGCAGGGAGGGCACCGGGGAGCTGTTTTTT	CASREGTGELFF
TRBJ1-1	12	many	.	TRBV25-1	TGTGCCAGCAGTGAACAGGGAACTGAAGCTTTCTTT	CASSEQGTEAFF
TRBJ2-3	14	few	.	TRBV11-2	TGTGCCAGCAGCCTCTCCAGGGTTCAGGGTACGCAGTATTTT	CASSLSRVQGTQYF
TRBJ2-1	14	few	.	TRBV2	TGTGCCAGCAGCGGCAGCCCCTCCTACAATGAGCAGTTCTTC	CASSGSPSYNEQFF
TRBJ1-5	16	few	.	TRBV28	TGTGCCAGCAGTTTAGGAGGGAGGGAAAAAAATCAGCCCCAGCATTTT	CASSLGGREKNQPQHF
TRBJ1-5	17	few	.	TRBV6-1	TGTGCCAGCAGTCCCGGGGCGCAAGGATGGGGCAATCAGCCCCAGCATTTT	CASSPGAQGWGNQPQHF
TRBJ2-6	14	few	.	TRBV10-3	TGTGCCATCAGGGACAGCTCTGGGGCCAACGTCCTGACTTTC	CAIRDSSGANVLTF
TRBJ1-5	13	.	TRBD1	TRBV14	TGTGCCAGCGCCAAGGGGGCCAGACAGCCCCAGCATTTT	CASAKGARQPQHF
TRBJ1-2	16	few	.	TRBV6-5	TGTGCCAGCAGTTACTCCCTCCCTGCGGGGGCCCATGGCTACACCTTC	CASSYSLPAGAHGYTF
TRBJ1-5	16	many	TRBD1	TRBV7-2	TGTGCCAGCAGCCTAAAAGGGGGACAGGGGTATCAGCCCCAGCATTTT	CASSLKGGQGYQPQHF
TRBJ2-5	14	few	.	TRBV19	TGTGCCAGTAGTCCGGCAGGGGTGAGGGAGACCCAGTACTTC	CASSPAGVRETQYF
TRBJ2-1	16	few	TRBD2	TRBV9	TGTGCCAGCAGCGGAGGGCTGCAGCGGGGCAACAATGAGCAGTTCTTC	CASSGGLQRGNNEQFF
TRBJ2-3	17	few	TRBD2	TRBV7-9	TGTGCCAGCAGCTTAGTCATCCGACTAGCGGGGGCTGATACGCAGTATTTT	CASSLVIRLAGADTQYF